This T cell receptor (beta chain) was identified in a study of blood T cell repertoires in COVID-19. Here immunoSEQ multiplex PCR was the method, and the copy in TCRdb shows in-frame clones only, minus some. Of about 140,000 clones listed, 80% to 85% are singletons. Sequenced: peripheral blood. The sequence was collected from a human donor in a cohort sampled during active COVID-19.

The CDR3 coding sequence is TGTGCCAGCGGGGGGACTAATCAGCCCCAGCATTTT. As protein: CASGGTNQPQHF. The V gene is TRBV6-5, the J gene TRBJ1-5, with D possibly TRBD1 on 5 matching bases. This CDR3 is built from 12 residues. V lost 8 bases to trimming and J lost 4 bases, with 9 bases between them. Germline assignment: CDR1 MNHEY and CDR2 SVGAGI.